Following are 30 T cell receptor beta chains from one sample sequenced in a study of beta chain features in type 1 diabetes. General study results and limits: Moderate yet significant TCRB CDR3 shortening was seen in Type 1 diabetes patients in all four CD4+ subsets.

What these receptors recognize is not known. The investigators reverse transcribed all of the isolated RNA, so they sequenced expressed TCRB transcripts. Repertoires were generated with immunoSEQ multiplex PCR, while TCRdb's copy carries only in-frame clones and drops some. The sample carries roughly 100,000 clones, under 30% recorded once. The source material was central memory CD4+ T cells from blood. These receptors all come from a woman younger than 30 with type 1 diabetes.

This clone was seen only a few times. The rearrangement uses TRBV4-2 and TRBJ1-5; no clear D. There are 16 residues in the CDR3. V was trimmed by 0 bases and J by 0 bases, leaving 9 bases between them. In germline, CDR1 is LGHNA, CDR2 YNFKEQ. The DNA for the CDR3 is TGTGCCAGCAGCCAAGAGTCAGGATATAGCAATCAGCCCCAGCATTTT. It is translated as CASSQESGYSNQPQHF.

This clone was recorded once. DNA of the CDR3: TGTGCCAGCAGCCGTACTAGCGGGAGGGCCTACAATGAGCAGTTCTTC. It codes for CASSRTSGRAYNEQFF. The genes are TRBV6-6 and TRBJ2-1, with 13 bases matching TRBD2. The trim removed 6 bases at V and 2 bases at J, leaving 4 bases unmatched. Germline V CDR1 and CDR2: MNHNY, SVGAGI (reference sequence). This CDR3 is built from 16 residues.

A single count supports this clone. The V gene is TRBV2, the J gene TRBJ2-5; D gene ambiguous. Trimming removed 8 bases from V and 0 bases from J, with 7 bases in between. This CDR3 contains 12 residues. Germline V gives CDR1 SNHLY, CDR2 FYNNEI. The DNA of the CDR3 is TGTGCCAGCGGCCGCTACCAAGAGACCCAGTACTTC. It codes for CASGRYQETQYF.

The genes are TRBV18 and TRBJ1-2; TRBD1 aligns across 7 bases. The CDR3 contains 14 residues. CDR1 is KGHSH and CDR2 is LQKENI in the germline V gene. J lost 7 bases, V lost 0 bases, and 5 bases had no gene match. This CDR3 is CASSPPEGAFGYTF. DNA of the CDR3: TGTGCCAGCTCACCACCGGAGGGGGCCTTTGGCTACACCTTC. Full variable domain (rest looked up from reference TRBV18 and TRBJ1-2): NAGVMQNPRHLVRRRGQEARLRCSPMKGHSHVYWYRQLPEEGLKFMVYLQKENIIDESGMPKERFSAEFPKEGPSILRIQQVVRGDSAAYFCASSPPEGAFGYTFGSGTRLTVV.

CDR3 sequence reads: CASSSRTPSNYNEQFF. Written as DNA, the CDR3 is TGTGCCAGCAGCTCGAGGACTCCTTCTAACTACAATGAGCAGTTCTTC. This chain uses TRBV9 with TRBJ2-1, with a weak D call TRBD2 (5 bases). The CDR3 loop spans 16 amino acids. Trimming stripped 4 bases from V and 3 bases from J, with 17 bases between. Germline V gene lookup returns CDR1 SGDLS and CDR2 YYNGEE.

This clone has a handful of counts. The chain carries TRBV7-9 and TRBJ1-1; D is possibly TRBD1 (5 bases). V lost 2 bases, J lost 2 bases, and 9 bases lay in between. Looked up from germline, CDR1 is SEHNR and CDR2 is FQNEAQ (reference sequence). The CDR3 is 14 residues long. CDR3 amino acids: CASSLQGTNTEAFF. The CDR3 nucleotides read TGTGCCAGCAGCTTACAGGGCACAAACACTGAAGCTTTCTTT.

This clone was detected only a few times. The chain joins TRBV28 to TRBJ2-7; 9 nucleotides align to TRBD1. This CDR3 has 14 amino acids. Germline CDR1 MDHEN, CDR2 SYDVKM. Unmatched junction bases numbered 8, after V lost 6 bases and J lost 5 bases. DNA of the CDR3: TGTGCCAGCAGCTCCGGACAGGGGAATCACGAGCAGTACTTC. Translation: CASSSGQGNHEQYF.

This chain uses TRBV11-2 with TRBJ2-5; 14 bases agree with TRBD2. The V gene's germline CDR1 is SGHAT and CDR2 FQNNGV. This CDR3 region has 16 residues. Unmatched junction bases numbered 7, after V lost 5 bases and J lost 5 bases. CDR3 sequence: CASSQTGLAGDETQYF. The CDR3 DNA is TGTGCCAGCAGCCAAACGGGACTAGCGGGAGATGAGACCCAGTACTTC.

V usage is TRBV7-2 and J usage is TRBJ2-1; 8 bases fit TRBD2. Germline-derived CDR1 and CDR2 are SGHTA and FQGNSA. V was clipped by 4 bases and J by 3 bases; unmatched bases: 5. CDR3 length: 15 residues. The CDR3 region is CASSWESGGYNEQFF. The CDR3 DNA reads TGTGCCAGCAGCTGGGAAAGCGGGGGCTACAATGAGCAGTTCTTC.

This clone was counted only a few times. The CDR3 bases are TGTGCCAGCAGCTCAGCGGGAGTAGGGACAGATACGCAGTATTTT. This sequence encodes CASSSAGVGTDTQYF. The V gene is TRBV7-2, the J gene TRBJ2-3; 8 positions agree with TRBD2. The germline CDR1 and CDR2 sequences are SGHTA and FQGNSA. This CDR3 has 15 residues. V lost 4 bases, J lost 3 bases, and 6 bases stayed unmatched. The full variable domain, completed using reference TRBV7-2 and TRBJ2-3, is GAGVSQSPSNKVTEKGKDVELRCDPISGHTALYWYRQSLGQGLEFLIYFQGNSAPDKSGLPSDRFSAERTGGSVSTLTIQRTQQEDSAVYLCASSSAGVGTDTQYFGPGTRLTVL.

The CDR3, as DNA: TGTGCCAGCAGTTCCGGGACAGGGTTCTACGAGCAGTACTTC. This encodes CASSSGTGFYEQYF. V gene TRBV28 combines with J gene TRBJ2-7, with 9 positions matching TRBD1. The CDR3 sequence is 14 residues long. V was clipped by 4 bases and J by 3 bases; unmatched bases: 4. Germline values: CDR1 MDHEN, CDR2 SYDVKM.

J is TRBJ1-1 and V is TRBV29-1, with D unclear. Trimming pared 2 bases from V and 4 bases from J, leaving 8 bases between. Germline-derived CDR1 and CDR2 are SQVTM and ANQGSEA. The CDR3 has 12 amino acids. The CDR3 is CSVESDATEAFF. The CDR3, as DNA: TGCAGCGTTGAATCAGATGCCACTGAAGCTTTCTTT.

The CDR3, as DNA: TGTGCCAGCAGTTTCGTTACAGGGAGGGAGAATCAGCCCCAGCATTTT. Translating it yields CASSFVTGRENQPQHF. The V and J genes are TRBV28 and TRBJ1-5, with D tentatively TRBD1 (6 bases). Deletions cut 3 bases from V and 4 bases from J, with 16 bases between. Germline CDR1 MDHEN, CDR2 SYDVKM. The CDR3 is made up of 16 amino acids.

V gene TRBV29-1 combines with J gene TRBJ2-3, with 12 bases fitting TRBD2. V was pared by 7 bases and J by 7 bases, with 0 bases of the junction left unmatched. CDR3 length equals 11 residues. Germline CDR1 reads SQVTM; CDR2 reads ANQGSEA. DNA of the CDR3: TGCAGCGGGACTAGCGGGAATACGCAGTATTTT. As protein: CSGTSGNTQYF.

Only a few counts were recorded for this clone. J is TRBJ2-1 and V is TRBV30; a possible D gene is TRBD2 (7 bases). Germline V gene sequence: CDR1 GTSNPN, CDR2 SVGIG (reference sequence). The V end was cut by 0 bases, the J end by 9 bases, with 12 bases between. The length of the CDR3 is 13 residues. CDR3 region: CAWSVGGLSEQFF. The CDR3 DNA reads TGTGCCTGGAGTGTAGGGGGACTAAGTGAGCAGTTCTTC.

The chain uses TRBV2 and TRBJ2-5; a weak D match, TRBD1 (6 bases). Germline-derived CDR1 and CDR2 are SNHLY and FYNNEI. Trimming took off 4 bases at V and 4 bases at J, with 16 bases between the two ends. This CDR3 region has 15 residues. CDR3 DNA: TGTGCCAGCAGTGCGTCCAGGGGCCAGATAGAGACCCAGTACTTC. It translates to CASSASRGQIETQYF.

This clone appeared a few times. Distinct nucleotide sequences in the sample also encode this CDR3. The rearrangement links TRBV20-1 to TRBJ2-1; D gene uncertain. The V gene's germline CDR1 is DFQATT and CDR2 SNEGSKA (reference sequence). The germline V and J ends were trimmed by 8 bases and 7 bases, with 9 bases remaining between them. This CDR3 comprises 10 residues. The CDR3 loop reads CSPYRNEQFF. In nucleotides, the CDR3 is TGCAGTCCCTACCGAAATGAGCAGTTCTTC.

This chain joins TRBV15 and TRBJ2-5; TRBD2 aligns across 7 bases. Germline CDR1 LNHNV, CDR2 YYDKDF (reference sequence). With 5 bases clipped from V and 7 bases from J, the junction kept 13 bases outside the gene matches. This CDR3 has 15 amino acids. The CDR3 bases are TGTGCCACCAGCGCCGTTTCGGCGGGAGTGGGGACCCAGTACTTC. Amino acids: CATSAVSAGVGTQYF.

V gene TRBV5-6 combines with J gene TRBJ1-1; D gene uncertain. Trimming pared 3 bases from V and 7 bases from J, leaving 10 bases between. This CDR3 spans 12 amino acids. Per the germline V gene, CDR1 is SGHDT and CDR2 is YYEEEE. The CDR3 DNA follows: TGTGCCAGCAGCTCTGAGTCTCGTGAAGCTTTCTTT. Translating gives CASSSESREAFF.

The chain uses TRBV5-1 and TRBJ2-7, with 9 bases matching TRBD1. V lost 0 bases and J lost 6; bases outside the gene matches: 7. This CDR3 is 15 amino acids long. CDR1 and CDR2 from the germline V gene are SGHRS and YFSETQ. The CDR3 DNA is TGCGCCAGCAGCTTGGCGACGGGACAGGGATCCGAGCAGTACTTC. Its translation is CASSLATGQGSEQYF. Together with reference TRBV5-1 and TRBJ2-7, the CDR3 gives the full variable domain: KAGVTQTPRYLIKTRGQQVTLSCSPISGHRSVSWYQQTPGQGLQFLFEYFSETQRNKGNFPGRFSGRQFSNSRSEMNVSTLELGDSALYLCASSLATGQGSEQYFGPGTRLTVT.

CDR3 DNA: TGTGCCAGCAGTTACGCCGGGACTAGGTCTAACAATGAGCAGTTCTTC. It translates to CASSYAGTRSNNEQFF. V usage is TRBV6-5 and J usage is TRBJ2-1; the match to TRBD2 covers 8 bases. Germline CDR1 is MNHEY and CDR2 is SVGAGI. With V trimmed by 2 bases and J by 5 bases, 8 bases remained unmatched. This CDR3 contains 16 residues.

The chain recombines TRBV4-2 with TRBJ2-7; 11 bases are a match to TRBD1. The CDR3 has 17 residues. The V gene's germline CDR1 is LGHNA and CDR2 YNFKEQ. After removal of 7 bases from V and 0 bases from J, the junction contained 11 bases not matched to a gene. CDR3 residues: CASNHLGTGGSSYEQYF. The DNA of the CDR3 is TGTGCCAGCAACCACCTAGGGACAGGGGGTAGCTCCTACGAGCAGTACTTC.

The chain is built from TRBV6-1 and TRBJ2-5, with 7 positions matching TRBD2. The germline V gene encodes CDR1 MNHNS and CDR2 SASEGT. The CDR3 sequence is 13 residues long. Trimming removed 6 bases from V and 5 bases from J; junction bases left unmatched: 6. This CDR3 is CASSLTSAETQYF. CDR3 nucleotides: TGTGCCAGCAGCCTTACTAGCGCGGAGACCCAGTACTTC.

This clone was found once. This chain links TRBV5-1 with TRBJ1-1, with 8 nucleotides matching TRBD1. CDR1 and CDR2 from the germline V gene are SGHRS and YFSETQ. The CDR3 is 15 residues long. The J segment lost 1 base and the V segment lost 6 bases, leaving 8 bases of the junction unmatched. CDR3 loop: CASTATGVENTEAFF. CDR3 in DNA: TGCGCCAGCACCGCGACAGGGGTCGAGAACACTGAAGCTTTCTTT.

This sequence joins TRBV28 and TRBJ2-2; 7 bases map to TRBD2. CDR3 length: 15 amino acids. Germline CDR1 is MDHEN and CDR2 is SYDVKM. After removal of 4 bases from V and 6 bases from J, the junction contained 8 bases not matched to a gene. The chain's CDR3 is CASSSGREKAGELFF. The CDR3 region has the DNA TGTGCCAGCAGTTCTGGGAGGGAGAAAGCCGGGGAGCTGTTTTTT. Full variable domain (outside the CDR3, taken from reference TRBV28 and TRBJ2-2): DVKVTQSSRYLVKRTGEKVFLECVQDMDHENMFWYRQDPGLGLRLIYFSYDVKMKEKGDIPEGYSVSREKKERFSLILESASTNQTSMYLCASSSGREKAGELFFGEGSRLTVL.

In its sample, this clone was seen a few times. The gene calls are TRBV27 and TRBJ2-1; 10 bases map to TRBD2. The CDR3 sequence is 17 residues long. V lost 5 bases to trimming and J lost 9 bases; unmatched junction nucleotides: 16. Per the germline V gene, CDR1 is MNHEY and CDR2 is SMNVEV (reference sequence). The DNA of the CDR3 is TGTGCCAGCAGTCCCCAAATAGCGGGAGGTCTGACCAGTGAGCAGTTCTTC. Amino acid sequence: CASSPQIAGGLTSEQFF.

The V call is TRBV23-1, the J call TRBJ2-1; D remains unclear. TRBV23-1 is classed as an ORF, of uncertain function. This CDR3 comprises 15 residues. With 2 bases removed from V and 2 bases from J, the gap between germline ends came to 10 bases. The CDR3 DNA follows: TGCGCCAGCAGTCAAAGCACGAGCACCTACAATGAGCAGTTCTTC. Encoded protein: CASSQSTSTYNEQFF.

In its sample, this clone was seen a few times. The rearrangement uses TRBV28 and TRBJ2-7; 10 nucleotides agree with TRBD1. CDR1 is MDHEN, CDR2 SYDVKM, per germline. Germline trimming cut 8 bases from V and 5 bases from J; bases unmatched to any gene: 12. This CDR3 is built from 15 residues. CDR3 sequence (DNA): TGTGCCAGCGAAACGGCTGGGACAGGGGACGACGAGCAGTACTTC. Translated: CASETAGTGDDEQYF.

Points on this clone: The sample holds other DNA sequences that translate to the same CDR3. The chain combines TRBV28 with TRBJ2-5; TRBD1 matches 9 bases. J gave up 1 base and V 4 bases, and 4 bases lay outside the gene matches. The germline CDR1 and CDR2 sequences are MDHEN and SYDVKM. The CDR3 extends over 15 amino acids. Here the CDR3 DNA reads TGTGCCAGCAGTTCACCGACAGGGGGCCAAGAGACCCAGTACTTC. Translating it yields CASSSPTGGQETQYF. Full variable domain (missing parts from reference TRBV28 and TRBJ2-5): DVKVTQSSRYLVKRTGEKVFLECVQDMDHENMFWYRQDPGLGLRLIYFSYDVKMKEKGDIPEGYSVSREKKERFSLILESASTNQTSMYLCASSSPTGGQETQYFGPGTRLLVL.

This clone occurred a few times. The genes are TRBV2 and TRBJ2-3, with D hard to call. This CDR3 has 13 amino acids. The germline V gene encodes CDR1 SNHLY and CDR2 FYNNEI. The V end was cut by 3 bases, the J end by 2 bases, with 6 bases between. CDR3 sequence: CASSDSTTDTQYF. DNA for the CDR3: TGTGCCAGCAGTGATTCTACCACAGATACGCAGTATTTT.